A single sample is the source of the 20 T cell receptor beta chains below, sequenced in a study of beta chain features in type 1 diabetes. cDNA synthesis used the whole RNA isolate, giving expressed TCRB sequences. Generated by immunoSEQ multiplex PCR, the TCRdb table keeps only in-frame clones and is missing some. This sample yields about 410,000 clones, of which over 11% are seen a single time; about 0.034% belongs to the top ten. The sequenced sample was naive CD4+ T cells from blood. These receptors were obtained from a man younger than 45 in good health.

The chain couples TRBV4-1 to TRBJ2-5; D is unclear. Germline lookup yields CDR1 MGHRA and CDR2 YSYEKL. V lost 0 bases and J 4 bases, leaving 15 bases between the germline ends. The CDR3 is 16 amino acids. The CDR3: CASSQEEQWNRETQYF. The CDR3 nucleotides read TGCGCCAGCAGCCAAGAAGAGCAATGGAACCGAGAGACCCAGTACTTC.

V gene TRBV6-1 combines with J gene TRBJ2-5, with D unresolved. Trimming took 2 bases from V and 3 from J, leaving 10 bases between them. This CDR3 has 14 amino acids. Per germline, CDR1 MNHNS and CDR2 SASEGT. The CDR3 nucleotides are TGTGCCAGCAGTGAATTGGTCGTCGAAGAGACCCAGTACTTC. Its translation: CASSELVVEETQYF.

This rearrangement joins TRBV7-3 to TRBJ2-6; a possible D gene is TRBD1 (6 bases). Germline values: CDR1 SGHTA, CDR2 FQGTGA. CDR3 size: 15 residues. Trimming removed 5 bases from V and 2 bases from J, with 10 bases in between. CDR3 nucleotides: TGTGCCAGCAGCCAGCCAGGGGCTGGGGCCAACGTCCTGACTTTC. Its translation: CASSQPGAGANVLTF.

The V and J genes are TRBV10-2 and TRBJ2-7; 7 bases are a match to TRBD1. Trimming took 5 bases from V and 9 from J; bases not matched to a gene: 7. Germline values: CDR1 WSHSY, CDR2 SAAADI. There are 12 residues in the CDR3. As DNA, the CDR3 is TGCGCCAGCAGTAGTAGCCGGGACAGGCAGTACTTC. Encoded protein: CASSSSRDRQYF.

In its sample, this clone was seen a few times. This chain's CDR3 is CATSGGAGETQYF. The CDR3, as DNA: TGTGCCACCAGCGGGGGGGCCGGAGAGACCCAGTACTTC. The chain uses TRBV6-6 and TRBJ2-5; 10 nucleotides match TRBD2. CDR1 is MNHNY, CDR2 SVGAGI, per germline (reference sequence). The junction had 6 bases not matched to a gene; V was cut back by 10 bases and J by 4 bases. This CDR3 comprises 13 residues.

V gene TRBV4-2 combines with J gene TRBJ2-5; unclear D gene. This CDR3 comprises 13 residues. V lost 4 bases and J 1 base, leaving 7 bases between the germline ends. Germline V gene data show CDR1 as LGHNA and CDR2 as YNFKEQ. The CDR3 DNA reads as TGTGCCAGCAGCCTTAGCAGCCAAGAGACCCAGTACTTC. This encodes CASSLSSQETQYF.

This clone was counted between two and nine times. The CDR3 reads CASGLVPRSSGANVLTF. Written as DNA, the CDR3 is TGTGCTAGTGGTTTGGTACCTAGAAGCTCTGGGGCCAACGTCCTGACTTTC. The chain carries TRBV12-5 and TRBJ2-6; D remains unclear. V was pared by 0 bases and J by 0 bases, with 9 bases between. CDR1 LGHNT and CDR2 FRNRAP come from the germline V gene. The CDR3 is 17 residues long.

CDR3 DNA: TGTGCCAGCAGTTACCTGACAGGGATCAATTCCGGGGAGCTGTTTTTT. Protein product: CASSYLTGINSGELFF. The V gene is TRBV6-5, the J gene TRBJ2-2, with 7 nucleotides matching TRBD1. Losses at the gene ends were 2 bases for V and 6 bases for J; bases not matched to a gene: 9. The CDR3 length is 16 residues. Germline V lookup: CDR1 MNHEY, CDR2 SVGAGI.

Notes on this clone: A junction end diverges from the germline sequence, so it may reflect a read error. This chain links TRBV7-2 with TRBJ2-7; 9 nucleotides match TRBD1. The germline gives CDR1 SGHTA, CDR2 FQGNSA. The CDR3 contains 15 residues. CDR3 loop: CASTLLGQGSYEQYF. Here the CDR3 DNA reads TGTGCCAGCACCTTACTGGGACAGGGCTCCTACGAGCAGTACTTC.

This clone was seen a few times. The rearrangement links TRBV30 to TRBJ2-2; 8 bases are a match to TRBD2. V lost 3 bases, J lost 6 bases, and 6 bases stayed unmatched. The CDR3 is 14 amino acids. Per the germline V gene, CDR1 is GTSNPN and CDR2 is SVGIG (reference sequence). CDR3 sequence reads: CAWSIGTSPGELFF. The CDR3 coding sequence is TGTGCCTGGAGCATCGGGACTAGTCCCGGGGAGCTGTTTTTT.

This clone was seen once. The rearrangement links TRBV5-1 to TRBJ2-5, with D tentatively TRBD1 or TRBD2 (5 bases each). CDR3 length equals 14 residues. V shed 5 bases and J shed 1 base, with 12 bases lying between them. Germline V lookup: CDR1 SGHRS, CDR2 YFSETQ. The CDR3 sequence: CASRSPGGQETQYF. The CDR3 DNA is TGCGCCAGCAGAAGTCCTGGGGGCCAAGAGACCCAGTACTTC.

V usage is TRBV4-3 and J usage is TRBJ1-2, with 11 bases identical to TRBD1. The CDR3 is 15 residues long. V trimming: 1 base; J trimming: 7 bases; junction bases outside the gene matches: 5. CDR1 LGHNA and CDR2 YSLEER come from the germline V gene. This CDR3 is CASSQVGQGGSGYTF. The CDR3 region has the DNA TGCGCCAGCAGCCAAGTGGGACAGGGGGGATCTGGCTACACCTTC.

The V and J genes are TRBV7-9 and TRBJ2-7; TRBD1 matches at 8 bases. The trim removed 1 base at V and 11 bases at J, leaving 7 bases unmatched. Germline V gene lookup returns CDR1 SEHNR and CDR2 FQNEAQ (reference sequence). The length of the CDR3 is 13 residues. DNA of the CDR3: TGTGCCAGCAGCTTAGAATCTCCACAGGGGGAGTACTTC. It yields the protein CASSLESPQGEYF.

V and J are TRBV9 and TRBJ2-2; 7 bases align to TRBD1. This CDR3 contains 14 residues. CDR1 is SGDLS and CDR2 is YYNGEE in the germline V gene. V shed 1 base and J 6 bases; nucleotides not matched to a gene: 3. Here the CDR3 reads CASSVKTGAGELFF. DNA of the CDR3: TGTGCCAGCAGCGTAAAAACAGGGGCCGGGGAGCTGTTTTTT.

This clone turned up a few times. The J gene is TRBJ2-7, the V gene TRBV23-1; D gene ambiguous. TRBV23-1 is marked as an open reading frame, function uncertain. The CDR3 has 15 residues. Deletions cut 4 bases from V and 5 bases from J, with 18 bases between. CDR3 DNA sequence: TGCGCCAGCAGTCCAAATCAGTCGGGTCCACACGAGCAGTACGTC. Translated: CASSPNQSGPHEQYV.

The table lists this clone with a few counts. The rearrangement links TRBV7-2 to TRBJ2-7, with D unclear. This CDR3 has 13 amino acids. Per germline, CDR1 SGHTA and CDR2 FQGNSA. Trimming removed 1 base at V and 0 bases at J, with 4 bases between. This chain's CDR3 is CASSLDISYEQYF. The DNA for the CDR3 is TGTGCCAGCAGCTTAGATATCTCCTACGAGCAGTACTTC. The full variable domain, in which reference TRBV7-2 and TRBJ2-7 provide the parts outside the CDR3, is GAGVSQSPSNKVTEKGKDVELRCDPISGHTALYWYRQSLGQGLEFLIYFQGNSAPDKSGLPSDRFSAERTGGSVSTLTIQRTQQEDSAVYLCASSLDISYEQYFGPGTRLTVT.

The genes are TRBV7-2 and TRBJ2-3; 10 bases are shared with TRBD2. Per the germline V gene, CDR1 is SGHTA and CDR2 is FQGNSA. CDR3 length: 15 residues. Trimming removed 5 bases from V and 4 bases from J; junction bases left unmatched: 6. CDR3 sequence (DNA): TGTGCCAGCAGCATACTAGCGGGGAAGGCAGATACGCAGTATTTT. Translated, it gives CASSILAGKADTQYF.

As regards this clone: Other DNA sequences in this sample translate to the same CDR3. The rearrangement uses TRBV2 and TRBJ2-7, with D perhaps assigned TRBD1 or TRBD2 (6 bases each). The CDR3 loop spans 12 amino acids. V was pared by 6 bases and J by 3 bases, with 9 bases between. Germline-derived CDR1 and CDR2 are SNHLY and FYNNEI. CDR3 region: CASRGGNYEQYV. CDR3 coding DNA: TGTGCCAGCAGGGGGGGCAACTACGAGCAGTACGTC.

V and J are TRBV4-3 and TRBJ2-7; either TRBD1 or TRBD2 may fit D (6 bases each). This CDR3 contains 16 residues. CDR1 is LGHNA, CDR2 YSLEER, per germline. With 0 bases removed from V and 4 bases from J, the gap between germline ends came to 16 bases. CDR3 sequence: CASSQDPFGGRYEQYF. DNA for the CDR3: TGCGCCAGCAGCCAAGATCCGTTCGGGGGCCGATACGAGCAGTACTTC.

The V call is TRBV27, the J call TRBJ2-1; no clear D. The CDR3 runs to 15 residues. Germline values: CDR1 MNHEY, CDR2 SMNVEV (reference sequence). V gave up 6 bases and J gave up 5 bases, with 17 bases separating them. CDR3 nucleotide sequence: TGTGCCAGCAGCACCCTCGTTAGAGACAACAATGAGCAGTTCTTC. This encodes CASSTLVRDNNEQFF.